This entry lists 6 T cell receptor beta chains sequenced from one sample in a study of T cell changes during pregnancy in multiple sclerosis (dated by TCRdb to about 2019). Libraries came from the immunoSEQ multiplex PCR assay. As stored in TCRdb, this immuneACCESS dataset retains in-frame rearrangements with V and J assigned. A fraction of the clones does not appear; measured against another copy, unresolved V genes explain less than half of the discrepancy, and the remainder lacks a known reason. The sample table lists 70,000 to 95,000 clones, about 93% of them with a count of one. The biggest ten clones account for around 4% of the sample. This sample comprised peripheral blood, obtained in the first trimester of pregnancy. The origin of the receptors is a female donor with multiple sclerosis, enrolled in a pregnancy study.

The chain uses TRBV28 and TRBJ1-1; D is perhaps TRBD1 (5 bases). From germline, CDR1 is MDHEN and CDR2 SYDVKM. The CDR3 totals 14 residues. The V and J ends lost 8 bases and 1 base respectively, with 14 bases between them. The CDR3 bases are TGTGCCAGCCCCGCCGCGGGGCGGAACACTGAAGCTTTCTTT. This sequence encodes CASPAAGRNTEAFF.

The rearrangement uses TRBV9 and TRBJ2-3; 9 bases line up with TRBD2. Germline lookup yields CDR1 SGDLS and CDR2 YYNGEE. V was pared by 0 bases and J by 1 base, with 3 bases of the junction left unmatched. The CDR3 contains 16 residues. DNA of the CDR3: TGTGCCAGCAGCGTAGGACAGCGGGGGGGCACAGATACGCAGTATTTT. Protein product: CASSVGQRGGTDTQYF.

CDR3 nucleotide sequence: TGTGCCAGCAGTGCCCGGACACGCGCGAACACCGGGGAGCTGTTTTTT. The encoded protein is CASSARTRANTGELFF. The genes are TRBV2 and TRBJ2-2; possibly TRBD1 for D (5 bases). Germline lookup yields CDR1 SNHLY and CDR2 FYNNEI. The CDR3 has 16 residues. Between the trimmed V and J ends, which lost 4 bases and 0 bases, there was a span of 12 bases.

The rearrangement joins TRBV9 to TRBJ1-1, with TRBD1 matching over 7 bases. This CDR3 is 14 amino acids long. Germline lookup yields CDR1 SGDLS and CDR2 YYNGEE. Trimming took 2 bases from V and 3 from J; bases not matched to a gene: 4. CDR3 sequence: CASSVEQGDTEAFF. CDR3 coding DNA: TGTGCCAGCAGCGTGGAGCAGGGGGACACTGAAGCTTTCTTT.

This chain uses TRBV5-1 with TRBJ2-1, with D hard to call. Germline V gene lookup returns CDR1 SGHRS and CDR2 YFSETQ. V gave up 2 bases and J gave up 0 bases, with 15 bases separating them. The CDR3 is 17 residues long. The CDR3 spells CASSFKKPRSSYNEQFF. Here the CDR3 DNA reads TGCGCCAGCAGCTTCAAAAAACCTCGGAGCTCCTACAATGAGCAGTTCTTC.

This sequence joins TRBV6-1 and TRBJ2-1; 7 bases line up with TRBD1. The CDR3 is 15 amino acids. CDR1 MNHNS and CDR2 SASEGT come from the germline V gene. Trimming at V came to 4 bases and at J to 8 bases, leaving 11 bases not matched to a gene. CDR3 sequence: CASSGDRERRDEQFF. In nucleotides, the CDR3 is TGTGCCAGCAGTGGAGACAGGGAACGGCGGGATGAGCAGTTCTTC.